This TCR beta chain is drawn from a study of regulatory T cells in long-lasting Graves disease. Time point defined: persistent/refractory GD, antithyroid drugs over 5 years with positive TRAb. Preparation of the TCR library used RNA extracted from PBMCs. By American Thyroid Association guidelines, Graves' disease was diagnosed in the cohort. Whole-study results and caveats: Reduced TCR diversity was observed in persistent Graves' patients versus newly diagnosed patients. Persistent patients shared more public clonotypes (approximately 2,700) than newly diagnosed patients (966).

This clonotype was counted ten times or more. No antigen is known for it. The ends were cut back, 6 bases at V and 1 base at J, with 12 bases in the middle. The CDR3 runs to 15 residues. The authors built TCR beta libraries using iRepertoire HTBI primers and Arm-PCR of CDR3 regions. TCRdb re-called the multiplex PCR reads with MiXCR, one entry per CDR3 protein. Counted here are fewer than 400,000 distinct CDR3 sequences, roughly a fifth occurring once; the ten biggest clones make up about 29%. This receptor was identified in a female donor with Graves disease. The V gene is TRBV12-3 or TRBV12-4, the J gene TRBJ2-2, with a weak D call TRBD1 (5 bases). Material: peripheral blood mononuclear cells (PBMCs), obtained when the disease was refractory, from a patient treated with antithyroid drugs. CDR3 loop: CASSFLGRNTGELFF. The DNA for the CDR3 is TGTGCCAGCAGCTTTCTGGGGCGGAACACCGGGGAGCTGTTTTTT.